This record concerns one TCR beta chain sequence. This entry belongs to a study of T-cell reconstitution after alpha-beta-depleted transplantation in children. CDR3 size: 14 residues. V was pared by 1 base and J by 1 base, with 7 bases between. CDR1 is SGHTA, CDR2 FQGNSA, per germline. Preparation of the TCRbeta library was carried out with unique molecular identifiers. TCRdb re-called the PCR reads through MiXCR, storing one row per CDR3 protein. The data show a few hundred thousand distinct CDR3 sequences, with under 9.5% seen just once and around 6% held by the top ten. This clonotype originated in a human donor who donated a stem cell graft to a child with acute lymphoblastic leukemia. The sample consisted of PBMCs from the stem cell graft donor, taken from the stem cell graft. V gene TRBV7-2 combines with J gene TRBJ1-2; D gene uncertain. Written as DNA, the CDR3 is TGTGCCAGCAGCTTAGTGACATTTAACTATGGCTACACCTTC. Amino acids: CASSLVTFNYGYTF.